Below, one T cell receptor (beta chain) is given with its context. This record comes from a study of blood T cell repertoires in COVID-19. Study in general: Sources were T cells, B-cell-depleted T cells, or PBMCs; the material itself was cDNA or gDNA.

CDR3 length: 16 residues. Germline lookup yields CDR1 MDHEN and CDR2 SYDVKM. Trimming at V came to 6 bases and at J to 1 base, leaving 9 bases not matched to a gene. In the original processing: The assay estimated nucleated cells by amplifying reference gene primers. Repertoires were generated with immunoSEQ multiplex PCR, while TCRdb's copy carries only in-frame clones and drops some. D and trimming come from the DNA, and the V and J calls and clone size come from that table. The data show roughly 240,000 clones, about 83% seen once. Membership in each cohort depended on participant-reported clinical history. Individuals in the exposed group had encountered a COVID-19 case within 2 weeks preceding study entry.

The sample consisted of PBMCs or T cells enriched from blood (not recorded which). The receptor was derived from a woman aged 40 to 50 who had been exposed to COVID-19. The chain links TRBV28 to TRBJ1-1; 9 bases are a match to TRBD1. CDR3 residues: CASRYLLGQGNTEAFF. CDR3 in DNA: TGTGCCAGCAGGTACTTGCTGGGACAGGGGAACACTGAAGCTTTCTTT.